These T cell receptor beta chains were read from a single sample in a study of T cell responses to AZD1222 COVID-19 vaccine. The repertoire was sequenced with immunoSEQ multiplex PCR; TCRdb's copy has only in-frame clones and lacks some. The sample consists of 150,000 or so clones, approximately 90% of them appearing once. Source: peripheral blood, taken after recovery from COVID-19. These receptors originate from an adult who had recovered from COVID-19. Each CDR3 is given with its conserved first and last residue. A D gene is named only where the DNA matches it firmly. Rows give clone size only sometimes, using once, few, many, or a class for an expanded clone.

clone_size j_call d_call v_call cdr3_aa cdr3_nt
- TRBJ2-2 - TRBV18 CASSPSVNTGELFF TGTGCCAGCTCACCTAGCGTGAACACCGGGGAGCTGTTTTTT
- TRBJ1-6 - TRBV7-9 CASSHSNSPLHF TGTGCCAGCAGCCACAGTAATTCACCCCTCCACTTT
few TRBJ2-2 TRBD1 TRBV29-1 CSGGQGFTGELFF TGCAGCGGCGGACAGGGCTTCACCGGGGAGCTGTTTTTT
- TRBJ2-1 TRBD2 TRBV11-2 CASSALTSGGSEQFF TGTGCCAGCAGCGCCCTAACTAGCGGGGGGTCTGAGCAGTTCTTC
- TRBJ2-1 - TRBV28 CASSYPYIDGEYTYNEQFF TGTGCCAGCAGTTACCCGTATATAGACGGGGAATACACCTACAATGAGCAGTTCTTC
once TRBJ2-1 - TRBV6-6 CASSYGGSINEQFF TGTGCCAGCAGTTACGGGGGCTCAATCAATGAGCAGTTCTTC
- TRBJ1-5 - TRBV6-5 CASMPGVLNQPQHF TGTGCCAGCATGCCGGGGGTTCTCAATCAGCCCCAGCATTTT
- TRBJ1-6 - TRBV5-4 CASSSKEGSRGSNLHF TGTGCCAGCAGCTCAAAAGAGGGCTCCAGGGGTTCTAACCTCCACTTT
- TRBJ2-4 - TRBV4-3 CASSQKEEGWDIQYF TGCGCCAGCAGCCAAAAGGAAGAGGGGTGGGACATTCAGTACTTC
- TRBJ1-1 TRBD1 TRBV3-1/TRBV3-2 CASSQAGLTGDTEAFF TGTGCCAGCAGCCAAGCAGGACTCACAGGGGACACTGAAGCTTTCTTT
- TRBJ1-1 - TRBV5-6 CASSLALNTEAFF TGTGCCAGCAGCTTGGCATTGAACACTGAAGCTTTCTTT
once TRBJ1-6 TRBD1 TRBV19 CATKGRGTDHMSYNSPLHF TGTGCCACCAAGGGCCGAGGGACAGACCATATGTCCTATAATTCACCCCTCCACTTT
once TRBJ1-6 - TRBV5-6 CASSLANSPLHF TGTGCCAGCAGCTTGGCTAATTCACCCCTCCACTTT
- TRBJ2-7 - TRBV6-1 CASSEAGTRPYEQYF TGTGCCAGCAGTGAAGCTGGGACAAGACCCTACGAGCAGTACTTC
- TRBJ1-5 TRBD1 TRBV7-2 CASSLVWGQGAGAQHF TGTGCCAGCAGCTTAGTTTGGGGACAGGGGGCAGGGGCCCAGCATTTT
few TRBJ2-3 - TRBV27 CASSLDGLDTQYF TGTGCCAGCAGTTTAGACGGCTTGGATACGCAGTATTTT
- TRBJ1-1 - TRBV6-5 CASSYRGGTTEAFF TGTGCCAGCAGTTACCGTGGGGGGACCACTGAAGCTTTCTTT
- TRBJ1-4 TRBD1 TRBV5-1 CASSTDRPDEKLFF TGCGCCAGCAGCACGGACAGGCCGGACGAAAAACTGTTTTTT
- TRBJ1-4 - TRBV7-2 CASSLARGSDEKLFF TGTGCCAGCAGCTTAGCGAGAGGAAGTGATGAAAAACTGTTTTTT
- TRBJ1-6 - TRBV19 CASSIMFSGSPLHF TGTGCCAGTAGTATAATGTTTTCGGGTTCACCCCTCCACTTT
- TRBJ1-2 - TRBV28 CASSLWSPPGYGYTF TGTGCCAGCAGTTTATGGTCTCCGCCGGGCTATGGCTACACCTTC
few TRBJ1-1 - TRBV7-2 CASSLDRNTEAFF TGTGCCAGCAGCTTGGACAGGAACACTGAAGCTTTCTTT
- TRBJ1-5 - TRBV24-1 CATSDAGQPQHF TGTGCCACCAGTGACGCCGGTCAGCCCCAGCATTTT
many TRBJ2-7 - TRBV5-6 CASSDLLEDEQYF TGTGCCAGCAGCGACCTGCTCGAGGACGAGCAGTACTTC
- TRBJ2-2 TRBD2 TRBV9 CASSVAVSGRAVAGELFF TGTGCCAGCAGCGTAGCGGTTAGCGGGAGGGCCGTGGCCGGGGAGCTGTTTTTT
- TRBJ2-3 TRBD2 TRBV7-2 CASSLVTSGQYF TGTGCCAGCAGCTTAGTTACTAGCGGGCAGTATTTT
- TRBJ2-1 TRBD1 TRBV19 CASSLAHFGTGHNEQFF TGTGCCAGTAGTCTTGCCCACTTCGGGACAGGCCATAATGAGCAGTTCTTC
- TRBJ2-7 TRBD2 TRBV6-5 CASSRTGTSRSEQYF TGTGCCAGCAGTAGAACCGGGACTAGTCGATCGGAGCAGTACTTC
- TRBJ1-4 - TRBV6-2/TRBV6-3 CASSLRGEKLFF TGTGCCAGCAGTTTACGGGGTGAAAAACTGTTTTTT
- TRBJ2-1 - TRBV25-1 CASSELVDEQFF TGTGCCAGCAGTGAATTGGTGGATGAGCAGTTCTTC
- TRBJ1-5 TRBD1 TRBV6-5 CASSYPRQGNQPQHF TGTGCCAGCAGTTACCCTCGACAGGGTAATCAGCCCCAGCATTTT
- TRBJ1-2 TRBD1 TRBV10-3 CAISGDRGDYGYTF TGTGCCATCAGTGGGGACAGGGGCGACTATGGCTACACCTTC
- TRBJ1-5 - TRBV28 CASSLWDSNQPQHF TGTGCCAGCAGTTTATGGGATAGCAATCAGCCCCAGCATTTT
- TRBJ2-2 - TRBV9 CASSTGDRNGNTGELFF TGTGCCAGCAGCACAGGAGACAGGAACGGGAACACCGGGGAGCTGTTTTTT
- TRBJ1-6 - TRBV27 CASSLLGNANSPLHF TGTGCCAGCAGTTTATTGGGCAACGCAAATTCACCCCTCCACTTT
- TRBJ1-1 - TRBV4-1 CASSREPQGTNTEAFF TGCGCCAGCAGCCGAGAACCCCAGGGGACGAACACTGAAGCTTTCTTT
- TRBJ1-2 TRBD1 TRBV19 CASTARDRGNYGYTF TGTGCCAGTACCGCCCGGGACAGGGGCAACTATGGCTACACCTTC
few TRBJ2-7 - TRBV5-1 CASSPRGSGYYEQYF TGCGCCAGCAGCCCCAGGGGCTCTGGGTACTACGAGCAGTACTTC
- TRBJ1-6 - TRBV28 CASSGQRSSYNSPLHF TGTGCCAGCAGTGGACAGCGTTCCTCCTATAATTCACCCCTCCACTTT
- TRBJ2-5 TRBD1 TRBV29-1 CSADRGISETQYF TGCAGCGCCGACAGGGGTATAAGCGAGACCCAGTACTTC
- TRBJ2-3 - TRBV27 CASSLFRGSFTDTQYF TGTGCCAGCAGTTTATTCCGTGGGTCTTTCACAGATACGCAGTATTTT
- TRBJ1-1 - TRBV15 CATSRDRWDTEAFF TGTGCCACCAGCAGAGATCGATGGGACACTGAAGCTTTCTTT
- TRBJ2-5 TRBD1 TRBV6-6 CASSRQGETQYF TGTGCCAGCAGTAGACAGGGAGAGACCCAGTACTTC
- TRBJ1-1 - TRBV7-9 CASSLWLGQGGTEAFF TGTGCCAGCAGCTTATGGCTTGGGCAGGGAGGCACTGAAGCTTTCTTT
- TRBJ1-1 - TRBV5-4 CASSFMGFRATNTEAFF TGTGCCAGCAGCTTCATGGGGTTTCGGGCGACGAACACTGAAGCTTTCTTT
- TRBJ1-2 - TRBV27 CASSPTRTDLPYGYTF TGTGCCAGCAGTCCCACCCGGACAGATCTCCCCTATGGCTACACCTTC
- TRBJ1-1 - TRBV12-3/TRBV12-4 CASSPGAGAFF TGTGCCAGCAGTCCTGGGGCAGGTGCTTTCTTT
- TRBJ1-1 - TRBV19 CASSIEGVTEAFF TGTGCCAGTAGTATAGAGGGCGTCACTGAAGCTTTCTTT
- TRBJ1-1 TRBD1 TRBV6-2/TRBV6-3 CASSYTPRTGGTEAFF TGTGCCAGCAGTTACACCCCTCGGACAGGGGGCACTGAAGCTTTCTTT
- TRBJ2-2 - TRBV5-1 CASSPDPGNTGELFF TGCGCCAGCAGCCCGGATCCAGGGAACACCGGGGAGCTGTTTTTT
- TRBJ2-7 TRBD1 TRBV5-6 CASSRTGRTLGEQYF TGTGCCAGCAGCCGGACAGGGAGGACCTTGGGGGAGCAGTACTTC
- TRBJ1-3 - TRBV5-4 CASSPGGQGSGNTIYF TGTGCCAGCAGCCCGGGCGGGCAAGGGTCTGGAAACACCATATATTTT
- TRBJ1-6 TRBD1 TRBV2 CASQGAGSPLHF TGTGCCAGTCAGGGGGCTGGTTCACCCCTCCACTTT
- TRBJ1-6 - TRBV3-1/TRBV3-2 CASSRAQPAESPLHF TGTGCCAGCAGCCGCGCGCAACCTGCCGAATCACCCCTCCACTTT
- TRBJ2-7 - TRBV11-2 CASSSNNYEQYF TGTGCCAGCAGCTCAAATAACTACGAGCAGTACTTC